Listed below are T cell receptor beta chains from one sample, sequenced in a study of T cell changes during pregnancy in multiple sclerosis. Only in-frame clones appear in the TCRdb table, and some are missing; sequencing was by immunoSEQ multiplex PCR. The sample includes 50,000 to 75,000 clones, around 92% seen only once; the top ten take 1% to 1.5%. The sample here was peripheral blood, taken after pregnancy. The source is a female donor in good health, enrolled as a control in a pregnancy study. Each CDR3 is given with its conserved first and last residue. D genes are given only for firm matches. Clone size is not always given. Where it is, it says once, few, many or a class for expanded clones.

j_call: TRBJ2-5; d_call: TRBD1; clone_size: .; v_call: TRBV30; cdr3_nt: TGTGCCTGGAGGGGGGGCAGGGGGCCCGAGACCCAGTACTTC; cdr3_aa: CAWRGGRGPETQYF
j_call: TRBJ1-6; d_call: .; clone_size: .; v_call: TRBV5-6; cdr3_nt: TGTGCCAGCAGCTCCGACGGGAATCATTCACCCCTCCACTTT; cdr3_aa: CASSSDGNHSPLHF
j_call: TRBJ1-1; d_call: TRBD1; clone_size: once; v_call: TRBV7-8; cdr3_nt: TGTGCCAGCAGCCCGGACAGGACGAACACTGAAGCTTTCTTT; cdr3_aa: CASSPDRTNTEAFF
j_call: TRBJ1-2; d_call: .; clone_size: .; v_call: TRBV9; cdr3_nt: TGTGCCAGCAGCGTAGAAGGGGGTAGTGGCTACACCTTC; cdr3_aa: CASSVEGGSGYTF
j_call: TRBJ1-2; d_call: .; clone_size: .; v_call: TRBV18; cdr3_nt: TGTGCCAGCTCACCAGGGCTTTACTATGGCTACACCTTC; cdr3_aa: CASSPGLYYGYTF
j_call: TRBJ2-7; d_call: .; clone_size: .; v_call: TRBV6-5; cdr3_nt: TGTGCCAGCGTCGGCGGGTACGAGCAGTACTTC; cdr3_aa: CASVGGYEQYF
j_call: TRBJ2-7; d_call: TRBD1; clone_size: .; v_call: TRBV11-3; cdr3_nt: TGTGCCAGCAGCTTAGCCAGGGGGAGCTCCTACGAGCAGTACTTC; cdr3_aa: CASSLARGSSYEQYF
j_call: TRBJ2-3; d_call: TRBD1; clone_size: .; v_call: TRBV27; cdr3_nt: TGTGCCAGCAGTTTAAAGGGGGCTGTTACAGATACGCAGTATTTT; cdr3_aa: CASSLKGAVTDTQYF
j_call: TRBJ1-2; d_call: TRBD1; clone_size: .; v_call: TRBV19; cdr3_nt: TGTGCCAGTACCTATGGAGGGGGCGGTCGGGATGGCTACACCTTC; cdr3_aa: CASTYGGGGRDGYTF
j_call: TRBJ2-3; d_call: TRBD2; clone_size: few; v_call: TRBV5-6; cdr3_nt: TGTGCCAGCAGCTTACGGGGGGTCCACACAGATACGCAGTATTTT; cdr3_aa: CASSLRGVHTDTQYF
j_call: TRBJ2-3; d_call: TRBD1; clone_size: .; v_call: TRBV7-2; cdr3_nt: TGTGCCAGCAGCTTGACAGGGTCGAGAGATACGCAGTATTTT; cdr3_aa: CASSLTGSRDTQYF
j_call: TRBJ2-7; d_call: TRBD2; clone_size: .; v_call: TRBV27; cdr3_nt: TGTGCCAGCAGTTTATCAAGGCTAGCGGGGGGTCCCTACGAGCAGTACTTC; cdr3_aa: CASSLSRLAGGPYEQYF
j_call: TRBJ1-1; d_call: .; clone_size: .; v_call: TRBV7-2; cdr3_nt: TGTGCCAGCAGGAAAGGGGCAGCTGAAGCTTTCTTT; cdr3_aa: CASRKGAAEAFF
j_call: TRBJ2-1; d_call: TRBD2; clone_size: .; v_call: TRBV7-2; cdr3_nt: TGTGCCAGCAGCACCTCAGCGGGGGGACTAAACAATGAGCAGTTCTTC; cdr3_aa: CASSTSAGGLNNEQFF
j_call: TRBJ1-2; d_call: .; clone_size: .; v_call: TRBV4-1; cdr3_nt: TGCGCCAGCAGCCAAGGGGCAGGGGTGTTCTTGGACTATGGCTACACCTTC; cdr3_aa: CASSQGAGVFLDYGYTF
j_call: TRBJ2-2; d_call: .; clone_size: .; v_call: TRBV11-1; cdr3_nt: TGTGCCAGCAGCTCGTTTTTCGGTGTGGCCGGGGAGCTGTTTTTT; cdr3_aa: CASSSFFGVAGELFF
j_call: TRBJ1-2; d_call: .; clone_size: .; v_call: TRBV7-9; cdr3_nt: TGTGCCAGCAGCTTAGGACAGTTAATCTATGGCTACACCTTC; cdr3_aa: CASSLGQLIYGYTF
j_call: TRBJ2-1; d_call: TRBD1; clone_size: .; v_call: TRBV5-6; cdr3_nt: TGTGCCAGCAGCGCATATGGACAGGGTTCAGGTTCTGAGCAGTTCTTC; cdr3_aa: CASSAYGQGSGSEQFF
j_call: TRBJ1-2; d_call: .; clone_size: .; v_call: TRBV4-3; cdr3_nt: TGCGCCAGCTCCTCTGCGGGTGGGTATGGCTACACCTTC; cdr3_aa: CASSSAGGYGYTF
j_call: TRBJ2-5; d_call: TRBD2; clone_size: .; v_call: TRBV7-2; cdr3_nt: TGTGCCAGCAGCTCTCGGCGAGCGGGGGGGCAAGAGACCCAGTACTTC; cdr3_aa: CASSSRRAGGQETQYF
j_call: TRBJ1-1; d_call: TRBD1; clone_size: .; v_call: TRBV11-2; cdr3_nt: TGTGCCACCCAAGGGACAGGGGATACTGAAGCTTTCTTT; cdr3_aa: CATQGTGDTEAFF
j_call: TRBJ2-3; d_call: .; clone_size: .; v_call: TRBV30; cdr3_nt: TGTGCCTGGACCGTACAGCGGACCAGCACAGATACGCAGTATTTT; cdr3_aa: CAWTVQRTSTDTQYF
j_call: TRBJ2-1; d_call: TRBD2; clone_size: .; v_call: TRBV9; cdr3_nt: TGTGCCAGCAGCGTACTAGCGGGGAGATACAATGAGCAGTTCTTC; cdr3_aa: CASSVLAGRYNEQFF